The 25 T cell receptor beta chains in this list originate from one sample, sequenced in a study of cytotoxic CD8 clonotypes in ibrutinib-treated CLL. Profiling relied on immunoSEQ multiplex PCR, and the TCRdb table lists in-frame clones only, not all of them. The repertoire holds tens of thousands of clones, with approximately 77% as singletons. The sequences come from PBMCs, collected before ibrutinib treatment. The receptors shown here come from a human donor with chronic lymphocytic leukemia.

This chain joins TRBV6-5 and TRBJ2-7; perhaps TRBD2 as D (5 bases). CDR1 is MNHEY and CDR2 is SVGAGI in the germline V gene. V lost 6 bases, J lost 5 bases, and 17 bases lay in between. This CDR3 has 14 residues. Here the CDR3 DNA reads TGTGCCAGCAGCCCGCGTGGAGGTGGGGACGAGCAGTACTTC. Protein sequence: CASSPRGGGDEQYF.

J is TRBJ2-2 and V is TRBV5-1; 9 positions match TRBD2. Germline CDR1 reads SGHRS; CDR2 reads YFSETQ. The CDR3 has 15 amino acids. J lost 3 bases, V lost 0 bases, and 0 bases had no gene match. CDR3 residues: CASSLGLADTGELFF. As DNA, the CDR3 is TGCGCCAGCAGCTTGGGACTAGCGGACACCGGGGAGCTGTTTTTT.

This chain links TRBV7-2 with TRBJ2-1; 12 bases align to TRBD2. Germline V CDR1 and CDR2: SGHTA, FQGNSA. This CDR3 spans 16 amino acids. V shed 5 bases and J 5 bases; nucleotides not matched to a gene: 7. The CDR3 DNA sequence: TGTGCCAGCAGCCCATCGAGACTAGCGGGGGACAATGAGCAGTTCTTC. Amino acid sequence: CASSPSRLAGDNEQFF.

The gene calls are TRBV4-2 and TRBJ2-1; D is perhaps TRBD2 (6 bases). V lost 1 base and J lost 10, with 20 bases in between. The CDR3 is 16 residues long. Germline CDR1 reads LGHNA; CDR2 reads YNFKEQ. The CDR3 coding sequence is TGTGCCAGCAGCCAAGTGGCTGGAGGGCTCGAAATCGAGCAGTTCTTC. This codes for CASSQVAGGLEIEQFF.

This clone was counted a few times. The chain is built from TRBV7-2 and TRBJ1-1, with unresolved D. The CDR3 has 16 residues. CDR1 and CDR2 from the germline V gene are SGHTA and FQGNSA. V was trimmed by 1 base and J by 1 base, leaving 13 bases between them. DNA of the CDR3: TGTGCCAGCAGCTTAGTCCGGGGAGCGGGGAACACTGAAGCTTTCTTT. It yields the protein CASSLVRGAGNTEAFF.

V is TRBV7-9 and J is TRBJ2-1; 12 bases align to TRBD2. V lost 4 bases to trimming and J lost 5 bases; unmatched junction nucleotides: 6. Germline values: CDR1 SEHNR, CDR2 FQNEAQ (reference sequence). This CDR3 has 16 residues. The chain's CDR3 is CASSSAGTSGHNEQFF. The CDR3 nucleotides are TGTGCCAGCAGCTCAGCCGGGACTAGCGGGCACAATGAGCAGTTCTTC.

The table lists this clone with a few counts. This chain links TRBV7-9 with TRBJ2-2; D is undetermined. CDR1 is SEHNR and CDR2 is FQNEAQ in the germline V gene (reference sequence). The CDR3 totals 14 residues. Trimming removed 5 bases at V and 7 bases at J, with 14 bases between. CDR3 DNA sequence: TGTGCCAGCAGCATAGTTGGGTTCGGCGGGGAGCTGTTTTTT. It specifies CASSIVGFGGELFF.

This clone was detected a few times. J is TRBJ1-2 and V is TRBV7-9, with 7 bases aligning to TRBD1. From germline, CDR1 is SEHNR and CDR2 FQNEAQ (reference sequence). CDR3 size: 13 residues. J gave up 0 bases and V 6 bases, and 1 base lay outside the gene matches. The CDR3 DNA reads TGTGCCAGCAGGGGACAGCCTAACTATGGCTACACCTTC. As protein: CASRGQPNYGYTF. The complete variable domain, with remaining parts taken from reference TRBV7-9 and TRBJ1-2, reads DTGVSQNPRHKITKRGQNVTFRCDPISEHNRLYWYRQTLGQGPEFLTYFQNEAQLEKSRLLSDRFSAERPKGSFSTLEIQRTEQGDSAMYLCASRGQPNYGYTFGSGTRLTVV.

A single count supports this clone. The chain combines TRBV18 with TRBJ1-3; TRBD1 agrees at 7 bases. The CDR3 runs to 20 residues. With V trimmed by 1 base and J by 0 bases, 15 bases remained unmatched. The germline gives CDR1 KGHSH, CDR2 LQKENI. CDR3 sequence reads: CASSPQIPRTGAHSGNTIYF. CDR3 DNA: TGTGCCAGCTCACCACAAATTCCCCGCACAGGGGCTCACTCTGGAAACACCATATATTTT.

The chain couples TRBV4-2 to TRBJ2-1, with a tentative D call TRBD2 (6 bases). Trimming left V 3 bases short and J 8 bases short, with 20 bases between. Germline CDR1 is LGHNA and CDR2 is YNFKEQ. The CDR3 has 16 amino acids. The CDR3 spells CASSQRDGGGVDEQFF. The CDR3 nucleotides read TGTGCCAGCAGCCAGAGGGATGGCGGCGGGGTAGATGAGCAGTTCTTC.

With regard to this clone: One end of the junction fails to match germline, which may point to a read error. The chain joins TRBV7-7 to TRBJ2-1; 9 nucleotides match TRBD2. The CDR3 extends over 12 amino acids. The germline V gene encodes CDR1 SSHAT and CDR2 FNYEAQ (reference sequence). CDR3 region: CASRLADNEQFF. The CDR3 nucleotides are TGTGCTAGCAGACTAGCGGACAATGAGCAGTTCTTC.

The chain links TRBV29-1 to TRBJ2-5; 11 bases match TRBD2. Germline CDR1 reads SQVTM; CDR2 reads ANQGSEA. The CDR3 sequence is 15 residues long. J gave up 6 bases and V 7 bases, and 13 bases lay outside the gene matches. The CDR3 sequence: CSGEGTSGLQKTQYF. CDR3 nucleotide sequence: TGCAGCGGGGAGGGGACTAGCGGTCTTCAGAAGACCCAGTACTTC.

The chain recombines TRBV5-6 with TRBJ1-5; 7 positions agree with TRBD1. The CDR3 contains 14 residues. Germline V gene lookup returns CDR1 SGHDT and CDR2 YYEEEE. The junction had 2 bases not matched to a gene; V was cut back by 2 bases and J by 3 bases. The CDR3 bases are TGTGCCAGCAGCTTTACAGGGGCCAATCAGCCCCAGCATTTT. It codes for CASSFTGANQPQHF.

The CDR3 DNA sequence: TGCGCCAGCAGCCCTGCTATTATAGCCTACAATGAGCAGTTCTTC. Translating gives CASSPAIIAYNEQFF. The chain joins TRBV4-1 to TRBJ2-1; D not resolved. V was trimmed by 4 bases and J by 2 bases, leaving 12 bases between them. The germline CDR1 and CDR2 sequences are MGHRA and YSYEKL. This CDR3 spans 15 amino acids.

In its sample, this clone was seen a few times. The gene calls are TRBV6-5 and TRBJ1-3, with a tentative D call TRBD1 (6 bases). CDR3 size: 15 residues. Between the trimmed V and J ends, which lost 0 bases and 8 bases, there was a span of 14 bases. Germline assignment: CDR1 MNHEY and CDR2 SVGAGI. The chain's CDR3 is CASSYSAGAQDTIYF. For the CDR3, the DNA is TGTGCCAGCAGTTACTCGGCAGGGGCGCAGGACACCATATATTTT.

V gene TRBV28 combines with J gene TRBJ2-7; 8 bases are a match to TRBD1. This CDR3 is 14 amino acids long. Germline V CDR1 and CDR2: MDHEN, SYDVKM. Germline trimming cut 6 bases from V and 6 bases from J; bases unmatched to any gene: 10. The CDR3 protein is CASRSGQGFSEQYF. For the CDR3, the DNA is TGTGCCAGCAGGTCAGGACAGGGATTCTCCGAGCAGTACTTC.

The rearrangement links TRBV5-1 to TRBJ1-6; D not certain. The CDR3 is 17 amino acids. Germline CDR1 SGHRS, CDR2 YFSETQ. Trimming pared 1 base from V and 0 bases from J, leaving 11 bases between. In nucleotides, the CDR3 is TGCGCCAGCAGCTTGAAGTACATCAGCTCCTATAATTCACCCCTCCACTTT. Amino acids: CASSLKYISSYNSPLHF.

This clone appeared a single time. The V gene is TRBV10-2, the J gene TRBJ2-2, with 8 bases fitting TRBD2. CDR1 and CDR2 (germline): WSHSY, SAAADI. This CDR3 spans 18 amino acids. The ends lost 3 bases at V and 2 bases at J; junction bases unmatched: 11. This CDR3 is CASSDRISRGANTGELFF. The CDR3 nucleotides are TGCGCCAGCAGTGACAGGATTTCGCGGGGGGCTAACACCGGGGAGCTGTTTTTT.

CDR3 nucleotides: TGCGCCAGCAGCCAACTAACGACCGGGACACCGGAGTACTTC. This gives the protein CASSQLTTGTPEYF. The chain is built from TRBV4-3 and TRBJ2-7, with a tentative D call TRBD1 (6 bases). CDR3 length: 14 amino acids. Trimming stripped 2 bases from V and 11 bases from J, with 19 bases between. Germline V CDR1 and CDR2: LGHNA, YSLEER.

This clone was detected only once. The chain is built from TRBV7-3 and TRBJ2-2, with D maybe TRBD2 (6 bases). The ends were cut back, 8 bases at V and 5 bases at J, with 12 bases in the middle. The CDR3 extends over 13 amino acids. Germline V gene sequence: CDR1 SGHTA, CDR2 FQGTGA. For the CDR3, the DNA is TGTGCCAGCGGGATTGGGGGGACCGGGGAGCTGTTTTTT. Its protein product is CASGIGGTGELFF.

V gene TRBV19 combines with J gene TRBJ2-3, with D unresolved. The germline V and J ends were trimmed by 8 bases and 3 bases, with 9 bases remaining between them. Germline V gene sequence: CDR1 LNHDA, CDR2 SQIVND (reference sequence). The CDR3 sequence is 12 residues long. As DNA, the CDR3 is TGTGCCAGTCAGTCTAGGACAGATACGCAGTATTTT. Residues: CASQSRTDTQYF. Full variable domain (remainder filled in from reference TRBV19 and TRBJ2-3): DGGITQSPKYLFRKEGQNVTLSCEQNLNHDAMYWYRQDPGQGLRLIYYSQIVNDFQKGDIAEGYSVSREKKESFPLTVTSAQKNPTAFYLCASQSRTDTQYFGPGTRLTVL.

V usage is TRBV9 and J usage is TRBJ1-2, with a tentative D call TRBD1 (5 bases). CDR1 is SGDLS, CDR2 YYNGEE, per germline. There are 15 residues in the CDR3. V was cut by 2 bases and J by 5 bases, with 16 bases left in between. The CDR3 DNA reads TGTGCCAGCAGCGTTACCAGTGGGGGAAGGTATGGCTACACCTTC. It encodes CASSVTSGGRYGYTF.

V gene TRBV28 combines with J gene TRBJ1-4; weak D call: TRBD1 (5 bases). The germline V gene encodes CDR1 MDHEN and CDR2 SYDVKM. The V and J ends lost 6 bases and 8 bases respectively, with 25 bases between them. The CDR3 extends over 17 amino acids. The CDR3 DNA reads TGTGCCAGCAGCCTTGAAGGACTCCAGGGTCAGAGGGAAAAACTGTTTTTT. Its translation: CASSLEGLQGQREKLFF.

This chain connects TRBV4-1 to TRBJ1-2; possibly TRBD1 for D (5 bases). The V gene's germline CDR1 is MGHRA and CDR2 YSYEKL. V gave up 5 bases and J gave up 5 bases, with 15 bases separating them. This CDR3 has 14 amino acids. As DNA, the CDR3 is TGCGCCAGCAGCTCCGTCGGGACGGCATATGGCTACACCTTC. Its translation: CASSSVGTAYGYTF.

This chain connects TRBV5-1 to TRBJ1-6, with D unresolved. This CDR3 region has 17 residues. Germline assignment: CDR1 SGHRS and CDR2 YFSETQ. Trimming shortened V by 3 bases and J by 7 bases, and 20 bases separated the two germline ends. The CDR3 here is CASSSLPAGRENSPLHF. The CDR3 nucleotides read TGCGCCAGCAGCTCTCTGCCGGCTGGACGGGAAAATTCACCCCTCCACTTT.